This T cell receptor (beta chain) was identified in a study of OX40 agonist ivuxolimab in advanced cancers. Measured with immunoSEQ multiplex PCR; TCRdb has only the in-frame clones, and not every one. The table has about 150,000 clones, 90% seen once. The input for sequencing was CD4+ or CD8+ T cells sorted from blood, taken in a trial of the OX40 agonist ivuxolimab. This TCR was sampled from an adult with an advanced solid tumor such as melanoma, head and neck, liver or kidney cancer.

CDR3 in DNA: TGTGCCAGCGGCAGCTCATATAGCTCCTACAATGAGCAGTTCTTC. It translates to CASGSSYSSYNEQFF. The rearrangement uses TRBV6-5 and TRBJ2-1, with unresolved D. The CDR3 is 15 residues long. Germline lookup yields CDR1 MNHEY and CDR2 SVGAGI. Trimming left V 8 bases short and J 0 bases short, with 14 bases between.